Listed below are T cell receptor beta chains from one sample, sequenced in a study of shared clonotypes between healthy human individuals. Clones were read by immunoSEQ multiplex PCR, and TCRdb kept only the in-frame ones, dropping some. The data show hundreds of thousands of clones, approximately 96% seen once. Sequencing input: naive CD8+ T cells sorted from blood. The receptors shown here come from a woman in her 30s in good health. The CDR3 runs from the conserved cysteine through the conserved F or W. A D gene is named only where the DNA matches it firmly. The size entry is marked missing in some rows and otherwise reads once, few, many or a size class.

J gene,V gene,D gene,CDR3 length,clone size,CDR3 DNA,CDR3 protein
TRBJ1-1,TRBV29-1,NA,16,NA,TGCAGCGTTGAAGTGGGTGCGCAGGGTACGAGAACTGAAGCTTTCTTT,CSVEVGAQGTRTEAFF
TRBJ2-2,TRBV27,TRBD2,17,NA,TGTGCCAGCAGTTGGACTAGCGGGAGGGCGAACACCGGGGAGCTGTTTTTT,CASSWTSGRANTGELFF
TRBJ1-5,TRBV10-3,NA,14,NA,TGTGCCATCAGTGATGGGGATATAGATCAGCCCCAGCATTTT,CAISDGDIDQPQHF
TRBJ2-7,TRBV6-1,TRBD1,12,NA,TGTGCCAGCCGGGGGACAGGGGCCGAGCAGTACTTC,CASRGTGAEQYF
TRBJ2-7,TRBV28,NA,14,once,TGTGCCAGCAGTTTGGGAAGAGCCTCCTACGAGCAGTACTTC,CASSLGRASYEQYF
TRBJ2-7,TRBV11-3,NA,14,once,TGTGCCAGCAGCTTAAGGCGCGACTCCTACGAGCAGTACTTC,CASSLRRDSYEQYF
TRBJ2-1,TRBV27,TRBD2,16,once,TGTGCCAGCAGTTTGAAGTCACGGGAGGGCCTTGGTGAGCAGTTCTTC,CASSLKSREGLGEQFF
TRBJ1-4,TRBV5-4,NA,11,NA,TGTGCCAGCAGCGTAGACGGGCTGTTGTTTTTT,CASSVDGLLFF
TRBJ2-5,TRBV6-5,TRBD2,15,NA,TGTGCCAGCACCCTAGCGGGAGGGCTACGAGAGACCCAGTACTTC,CASTLAGGLRETQYF
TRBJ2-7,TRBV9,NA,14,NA,TGTGCCAGCAGCGGCCGTCACCCCCCCTACGAGCAGTACTTC,CASSGRHPPYEQYF
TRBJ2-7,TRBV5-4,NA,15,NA,TGTGCCAGCAGCTACTTTGCTGGCAGTACCTACGAGCAGTACTTC,CASSYFAGSTYEQYF
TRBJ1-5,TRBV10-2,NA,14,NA,TGCGCCAGCAGTGAGCGGGGTTCAGGGCAGCCCCAGCATTTT,CASSERGSGQPQHF
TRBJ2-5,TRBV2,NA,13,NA,TGTGCCAGCAGGGGGCGGGAAAAAGAGACCCAGTACTTC,CASRGREKETQYF
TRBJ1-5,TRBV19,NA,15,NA,TGTGCCAGTAGTCTAGGTCAGGGGTTGGACCAGCCCCAGCATTTT,CASSLGQGLDQPQHF
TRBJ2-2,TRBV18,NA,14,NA,TGTGCCAGCTCACCCTCAGGAAACACCGGGGAGCTGTTTTTT,CASSPSGNTGELFF
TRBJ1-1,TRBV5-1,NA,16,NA,TGCGCCAGCAGCTTGGGGCTCAGGTCCACAGGCACTGAAGCTTTCTTT,CASSLGLRSTGTEAFF
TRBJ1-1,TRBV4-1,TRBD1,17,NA,TGCGCCAGCAGCGGCGAACGGGGACAGGAGCCGAACACTGAAGCTTTCTTT,CASSGERGQEPNTEAFF
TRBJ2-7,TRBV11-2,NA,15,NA,TGTGCCAGCAGCCCGGACGCTGGATCGAGATCTTGGCAGTACTTC,CASSPDAGSRSWQYF
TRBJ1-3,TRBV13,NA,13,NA,TGTGCCAGCAGCCCCCTTTCTTTGAACACCATATATTTT,CASSPLSLNTIYF
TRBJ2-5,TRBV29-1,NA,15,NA,TGCAGCGTTGTTAGTATCAGCCAAAACTCAGGGGAGCAGTACTTC,CSVVSISQNSGEQYF
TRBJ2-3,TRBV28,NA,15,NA,TGTGCCAGCAGTTTCCTTTCGGGTAACACAGATACGCAGTATTTT,CASSFLSGNTDTQYF
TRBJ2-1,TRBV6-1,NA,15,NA,TGTGCCAGCAGTGAAGTAAGGGGCCCCGGCGGTGAGCAGTTCTTC,CASSEVRGPGGEQFF
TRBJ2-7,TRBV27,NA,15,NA,TGTGCCAGCAGTTTTAAAACCCGGGGCTCCTACGAGCAGTACTTC,CASSFKTRGSYEQYF
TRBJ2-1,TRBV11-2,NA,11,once,TGTGCCAGCAGCCAGACTCCACACCTGTTCTTC,CASSQTPHLFF
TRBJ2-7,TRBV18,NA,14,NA,TGTGCCAGCTCCCCAGTGGCCTTTGGGGACGAGCAGTACTTC,CASSPVAFGDEQYF
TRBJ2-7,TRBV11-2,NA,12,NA,TGTGCCAGCAGCTTAGACAGCGTAATACAGTACTTC,CASSLDSVIQYF
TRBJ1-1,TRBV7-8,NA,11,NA,TGTGCCAGCAGCGGAGGGGTGGGAGCTTTCTTT,CASSGGVGAFF
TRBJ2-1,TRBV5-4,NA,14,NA,TGTGCCAGCAGCTTGGGAGACTCCTACAATGAGCAGTTCTTC,CASSLGDSYNEQFF
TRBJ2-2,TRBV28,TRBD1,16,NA,TGTGCCAGCAGTTTGTATCACAGGGGAAGTCCCGGGGAGCTGTTTTTT,CASSLYHRGSPGELFF
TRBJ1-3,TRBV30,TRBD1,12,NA,TGTGCCTGTACAGGGGTAGGAAACACCATATATTTT,CACTGVGNTIYF
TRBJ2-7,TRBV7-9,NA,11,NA,TGTGCCAGCAGCTTCGAATACGAGCAGTACTTC,CASSFEYEQYF
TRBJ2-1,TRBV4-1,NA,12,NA,TGCGCCAGCAGCCAAGTCGCTAATGAGCAGTTCTTC,CASSQVANEQFF
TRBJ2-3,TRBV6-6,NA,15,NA,TGTGCCAGCAGTTACATCGGGGTACGCACAGATACGCAGTATTTT,CASSYIGVRTDTQYF
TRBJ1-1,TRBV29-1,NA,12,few,TGCAGCGCGCAAGGTCCGAACACTGAAGCTTTCTTT,CSAQGPNTEAFF
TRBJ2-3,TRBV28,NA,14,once,TGTGCCAGCGCGGTCGTGTCAACTCCAGATACGCAGTATTTT,CASAVVSTPDTQYF
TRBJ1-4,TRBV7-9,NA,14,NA,TGTGCCAGCAGCTTAGGGGCAACTAATGAAAAACTGTTTTTT,CASSLGATNEKLFF
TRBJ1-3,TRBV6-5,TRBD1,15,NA,TGTGCCACCGAGACAGGGCTAAACTCTGGAAACACCATATATTTT,CATETGLNSGNTIYF
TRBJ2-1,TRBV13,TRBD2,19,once,TGTGCCAGCAGCTTCTCCCTAGCGGGAGGGCCGGGGACCTACAATGAGCAGTTCTTC,CASSFSLAGGPGTYNEQFF
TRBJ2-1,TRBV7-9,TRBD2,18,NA,TGTGCCAGCAGCCCATACGGGACTAGCCCCATGCTACAGAGTGAGCAGTTCTTC,CASSPYGTSPMLQSEQFF
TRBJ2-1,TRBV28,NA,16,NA,TGTGCCAGCAGTTCTTCATCATATCCTCCCTACAATGAGCAGTTCTTC,CASSSSSYPPYNEQFF
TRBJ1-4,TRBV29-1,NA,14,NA,TGCAGCGTTGAGCTTCCGGGACGGAATGAAAAACTGTTTTTT,CSVELPGRNEKLFF
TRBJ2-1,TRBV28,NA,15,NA,TGTGCCAGCAGCAGCAGGATTTACTCCTACAATGAGCAGTTCTTC,CASSSRIYSYNEQFF
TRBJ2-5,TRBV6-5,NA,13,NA,TGTGCCAGCACCATGGGCAGTGGAGAGACCCAGTACTTC,CASTMGSGETQYF
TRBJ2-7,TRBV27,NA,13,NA,TGTGCCAGCAGTTTAAGGCAGACCTACGAGCAGTACTTC,CASSLRQTYEQYF
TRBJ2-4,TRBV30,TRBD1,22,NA,TGTGCCTGGAGTGTAAGGGACAGGGGCTTTCGGGCCCTGCTTCTAGCCAAAAACATTCAGTACTTC,CAWSVRDRGFRALLLAKNIQYF
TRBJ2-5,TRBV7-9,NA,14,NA,TGTGCCAGCAGCTTAACAGGGCGGCGAGAGACCCAGTACTTC,CASSLTGRRETQYF
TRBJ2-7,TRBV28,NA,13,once,TGTGCCAGCATGAGGGCCTTTCTACACGAGCAGTACTTC,CASMRAFLHEQYF
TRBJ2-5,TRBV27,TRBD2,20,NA,TGTGCCAGCAGTTTATCAGGATCCCTAGCTAGCGGGAGCTCCCAAGAGACCCAGTACTTC,CASSLSGSLASGSSQETQYF
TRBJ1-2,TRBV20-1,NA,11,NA,TGCAGTGCTAGGGAGTTGCGAGGCTACACCTTC,CSARELRGYTF
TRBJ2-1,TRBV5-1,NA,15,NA,TGCGCCAGCAGCCTGTCGGACTCTTCCTACAATGAGCAGTTCTTC,CASSLSDSSYNEQFF
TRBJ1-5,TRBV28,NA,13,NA,TGTGCCAGCAGCCCTAGCCCGGGGCAGCCCCAGCATTTT,CASSPSPGQPQHF
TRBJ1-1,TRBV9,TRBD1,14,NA,TGTGCCAGTGGACAGGGGGACGGATACAATGAAGCTTTCTTT,CASGQGDGYNEAFF
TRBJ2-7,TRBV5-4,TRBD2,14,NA,TGTGCCAGCAGCCTCAGCGGGAGTCCCGACGAGCAGTACTTC,CASSLSGSPDEQYF
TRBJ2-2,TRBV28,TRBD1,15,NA,TGTGCCAGCAGTTTGGACAGGGGGAACACCGGGGAGCTGTTTTTT,CASSLDRGNTGELFF
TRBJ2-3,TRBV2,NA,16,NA,TGTGCCAGCAGGACTGGACAGTCCAACGCCCCAGATACGCAGTATTTT,CASRTGQSNAPDTQYF
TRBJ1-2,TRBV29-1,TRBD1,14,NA,TGCAGCGTTGAAGGACAGGGGGCGAACTATGGCTACACCTTC,CSVEGQGANYGYTF
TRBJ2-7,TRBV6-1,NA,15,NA,TGTGCCAGCAGGACCGGGACATATATCTCCTACGAGCAGTACTTC,CASRTGTYISYEQYF